These 29 T cell receptor beta chains were all obtained from the same sample, sequenced in a study of T-cell memory formation after mild COVID-19 (dated by TCRdb to 2020 to 2023). Receptors were amplified or captured by 5' RACE. TCRdb shows the sequencer as Illumina NovaSeq 6000. The public reads were run again by TCRdb, first through fastp at Q25 and then through MiXCR, and only productive beta chains were kept. A single entry per CDR3 protein holds the most common genes and DNA from its merged rows. The sample yields about 440,000 distinct CDR3 sequences; over 15% were counted once. The ten largest account for approximately 8.4% of the sample. The sample comprised PBMCs or a T cell subset sorted from them (not recorded which). These receptors all stem from an adult woman who had mild COVID-19 (a few samples of this study predate the infection). The sample titles of this study are shuffled in the database, so cell type and time point are left out; the donor was told from shared clones.

This clonotype came up a few times. The chain has TRBV7-9 and TRBJ2-7; 9 bases map to TRBD2. The V and J ends lost 4 bases and 4 bases, in that order; junction bases with no gene match: 14. The CDR3 contains 17 residues. CDR1 and CDR2 from the germline V gene are SEHNR and FQNEAQ (reference sequence). CDR3 sequence reads: CASSSNGASGIRYEQYF. The CDR3 DNA sequence: TGTGCCAGCAGCTCAAACGGGGCTAGCGGGATACGGTACGAGCAGTACTTC. The whole variable domain, filled in from reference TRBV7-9 and TRBJ2-7, reads DTGVSQNPRHKITKRGQNVTFRCDPISEHNRLYWYRQTLGQGPEFLTYFQNEAQLEKSRLLSDRFSAERPKGSFSTLEIQRTEQGDSAMYLCASSSNGASGIRYEQYFGPGTRLTVT.

CDR3: CASSLKGAGGYEQYF. Here the CDR3 DNA reads TGTGCCAGCAGTTTGAAGGGGGCCGGCGGATACGAGCAGTACTTC. The genes are TRBV27 and TRBJ2-7; 7 nucleotides align to TRBD1. CDR1 and CDR2 (germline): MNHEY, SMNVEV (reference sequence). CDR3 length: 15 residues. V trimming: 3 bases; J trimming: 4 bases; junction bases outside the gene matches: 9.

The chain uses TRBV4-1 and TRBJ1-6, with D tentatively TRBD1 (6 bases). The CDR3 extends over 13 amino acids. Deletions cut 5 bases from V and 9 bases from J, with 11 bases between. Germline-derived CDR1 and CDR2 are MGHRA and YSYEKL. In nucleotides, the CDR3 is TGCGCCAGCAGCTCGCTGGACAGTTCACCCCTCCACTTT. This encodes CASSSLDSSPLHF.

This clonotype was seen a few times. V usage is TRBV20-1 and J usage is TRBJ2-3; 14 bases match TRBD2. V shed 2 bases, J shed 5 bases, and the junction held 9 bases outside the gene matches. The germline gives CDR1 DFQATT, CDR2 SNEGSKA (reference sequence). The CDR3 spans 17 residues. The DNA for the CDR3 is TGCAGTGCTAGAAACGCCGGGACTAGCGGGAGTCGAGATACGCAGTATTTT. This encodes CSARNAGTSGSRDTQYF.

A few counts support this clonotype. The chain joins TRBV2 to TRBJ2-3; D ambiguous. V shed 2 bases and J shed 3 bases, with 6 bases lying between them. The germline gives CDR1 SNHLY, CDR2 FYNNEI. The CDR3 runs 13 residues. Here the CDR3 reads CASSELGTDTQYF. The CDR3 DNA reads TGTGCCAGCAGTGAATTAGGGACAGATACGCAGTATTTT.

The chain recombines TRBV11-1 with TRBJ2-2; the match to TRBD1 covers 7 bases. Germline V gives CDR1 SGHAT, CDR2 FQDESV (reference sequence). The length of the CDR3 is 14 residues. The trim removed 8 bases at V and 2 bases at J, leaving 5 bases unmatched. The DNA of the CDR3 is TGTGCCAGCTCCGGGACAGTCAACACCGGGGAGCTGTTTTTT. Its protein is CASSGTVNTGELFF. The full variable domain, rest sourced from reference TRBV11-1 and TRBJ2-2, is EAEVAQSPRYKITEKSQAVAFWCDPISGHATLYWYRQILGQGPELLVQFQDESVVDDSQLPKDRFSAERLKGVDSTLKIQPAELGDSAMYLCASSGTVNTGELFFGEGSRLTVL.

The chain joins TRBV6-5 to TRBJ2-2; D unresolved. V was pared by 5 bases and J by 7 bases, with 8 bases between. The CDR3 extends over 12 amino acids. CDR1 and CDR2 (germline): MNHEY, SVGAGI. CDR3 nucleotide sequence: TGTGCCAGCAGTCGTCCCCACGGGGAGCTGTTTTTT. Protein product: CASSRPHGELFF.

This clonotype was counted at least ten times. The J gene is TRBJ2-5, the V gene TRBV30; 14 bases fit TRBD2. CDR3 length: 13 amino acids. J gave up 4 bases and V 5 bases, and 0 bases lay outside the gene matches. CDR1 and CDR2 from the germline V gene are GTSNPN and SVGIG (reference sequence). CDR3 sequence reads: CAWGLAGGETQYF. Written as DNA, the CDR3 is TGTGCCTGGGGACTAGCGGGAGGAGAGACCCAGTACTTC.

This clonotype was counted between two and nine times. An end of the junction does not agree with germline; a read error may underlie this. The chain employs TRBV6-5 and TRBJ1-1, with D uncertain. This CDR3 is 14 amino acids long. Germline loops: CDR1 MNHEY, CDR2 SVGAGI. The CDR3 reads CASSSPGPNAEAFF. DNA for the CDR3: TGTGCCAGCAGCTCCCCCGGGCCGAACGCTGAAGCTTTCTTT.

The CDR3 reads CSASPGGGPDTQYF. The CDR3 DNA reads TGCAGTGCTAGCCCGGGTGGGGGGCCAGATACGCAGTATTTT. The chain carries TRBV20-1 and TRBJ2-3; D possibly uses TRBD1 or TRBD2 (6 bases each). V was clipped by 3 bases and J by 4 bases, with 14 bases between them. The CDR3 extends over 14 amino acids. Germline values: CDR1 DFQATT, CDR2 SNEGSKA (reference sequence).

This clonotype was seen repeatedly, ten times or more. The chain carries TRBV5-4 and TRBJ2-3, with D perhaps matching TRBD2 (6 bases). The CDR3 has 16 amino acids. The V gene's germline CDR1 is SGHNT and CDR2 YYREEE (reference sequence). V was cut by 3 bases and J by 7 bases, with 21 bases left in between. The CDR3 coding sequence is TGTGCCAGCAGCTCTCAGGCGGGACCACGGGGAAATACGCAGTATTTT. Its protein is CASSSQAGPRGNTQYF.

The genes are TRBV6-5 and TRBJ1-1, with TRBD1 as a possible D gene (6 bases). Per the germline V gene, CDR1 is MNHEY and CDR2 is SVGAGI. Trimming removed 0 bases at V and 7 bases at J, with 12 bases between. This CDR3 is built from 14 residues. The CDR3 coding sequence is TGTGCCAGCAGTTACTCGACAGGAGGCGGTGAAGCTTTCTTT. Residues: CASSYSTGGGEAFF.

The chain is built from TRBV24-1 and TRBJ2-3; D is possibly TRBD1 or TRBD2 (5 bases each). V dropped 6 bases and J dropped 5 bases, with 17 bases sitting between them. The germline V gene has CDR1 KGHDR and CDR2 SFDVKD. This CDR3 has 15 amino acids. CDR3 in DNA: TGTGCCACCAGTTCGGCGGGCCAGCAGGGAGATACGCAGTATTTT. Protein: CATSSAGQQGDTQYF.

The CDR3 bases are TGCGCCAGCAGCTTGGAACAGCTCTCGACTGAAGCTTTCTTT. Translating it yields CASSLEQLSTEAFF. The chain employs TRBV5-1 and TRBJ1-1; D remains unclear. Per germline, CDR1 SGHRS and CDR2 YFSETQ. The CDR3 covers 14 residues. The V gene lost 0 bases and the J gene lost 5 bases, with 11 bases spanning the gap.

The chain couples TRBV5-1 to TRBJ2-1, with TRBD1 matching over 9 bases. J lost 8 bases, V lost 0 bases, and 6 bases had no gene match. The length of the CDR3 is 15 residues. Germline CDR1 SGHRS, CDR2 YFSETQ. Here the CDR3 DNA reads TGCGCCAGCAGCTTGGATACAGGGGGCTTGGATGAGCAGTTCTTC. Amino acid sequence: CASSLDTGGLDEQFF.

This clonotype was seen a few times. The J gene is TRBJ2-5, the V gene TRBV10-3, with D unclear. CDR3 length: 14 residues. The germline gives CDR1 ENHRY, CDR2 SYGVKD. Trimming pared 0 bases from V and 5 bases from J, leaving 10 bases between. The CDR3 bases are TGTGCCATCAGTGAGTCAAAGGGCCACGAGACCCAGTACTTC. The encoded protein is CAISESKGHETQYF.

This clonotype was detected a few times. The V gene is TRBV12-3 or TRBV12-4, the J gene TRBJ2-1; no firm D call. This CDR3 region has 12 residues. Trimming stripped 5 bases from V and 9 bases from J, with 11 bases between. CDR3: CASSLTKSEQFF. CDR3 coding DNA: TGTGCCAGCAGTCTCACTAAGAGTGAGCAGTTCTTC.

This clonotype was seen a few times. V and J are TRBV12-3 or TRBV12-4 and TRBJ1-1; 7 positions agree with TRBD1. The V gene end was trimmed by 3 bases and the J gene end by 8 bases; junction bases not matched to a gene: 6. The length of the CDR3 is 13 residues. The chain's CDR3 is CASSFWQGEEAFF. The CDR3 coding sequence is TGTGCCAGCAGTTTTTGGCAGGGGGAAGAAGCTTTCTTT.

This clonotype was found a few times. V and J are TRBV12-3 or TRBV12-4 and TRBJ1-1, with D possibly being TRBD1 (5 bases). The V gene lost 7 bases and the J gene lost 0 bases, with 12 bases spanning the gap. This CDR3 is 14 amino acids long. The CDR3 sequence is CASTETVMNTEAFF. CDR3 nucleotide sequence: TGTGCCAGCACCGAGACAGTTATGAACACTGAAGCTTTCTTT.

V is TRBV6-1 and J is TRBJ2-1, with TRBD1 matching over 7 bases. The V segment lost 2 bases and the J segment 2 bases; nucleotides outside the gene matches: 6. The V gene's germline CDR1 is MNHNS and CDR2 SASEGT. This CDR3 contains 16 residues. The CDR3 protein is CASSEILGTAYNEQFF. CDR3 bases: TGTGCCAGCAGTGAAATACTCGGGACAGCCTACAATGAGCAGTTCTTC.

This clonotype was observed a few times. The chain has TRBV7-9 and TRBJ1-5; tentatively, D is TRBD1 (6 bases). The CDR3 totals 16 residues. Germline values: CDR1 SEHNR, CDR2 FQNEAQ (reference sequence). V was cut by 2 bases and J by 3 bases, with 14 bases left in between. Here the CDR3 DNA reads TGTGCCAGCAGCTTATGGGGACATGGGATCAATCAGCCCCAGCATTTT. It specifies CASSLWGHGINQPQHF.

The rearrangement links TRBV7-9 to TRBJ2-3, with D perhaps given as TRBD1 or TRBD2 (5 bases each). This CDR3 spans 19 amino acids. Trimming took 5 bases from V and 1 from J, leaving 25 bases between them. The germline CDR1 and CDR2 sequences are SEHNR and FQNEAQ (reference sequence). The CDR3 reads CASSPAPLRGVTGTDTQYF. DNA for the CDR3: TGTGCCAGCAGCCCCGCCCCTTTGAGGGGAGTCACGGGCACAGATACGCAGTATTTT.

The chain links TRBV2 to TRBJ2-3, with D perhaps matching TRBD2 (5 bases). The germline V gene has CDR1 SNHLY and CDR2 FYNNEI. The V end was cut by 4 bases, the J end by 4 bases, with 12 bases between. This CDR3 region has 14 residues. The CDR3 protein is CASSALGGADTQYF. CDR3 in DNA: TGTGCCAGCAGTGCCCTTGGAGGCGCAGATACGCAGTATTTT.

This clonotype was recorded a few times. V gene TRBV24-1 combines with J gene TRBJ2-1, with 8 nucleotides matching TRBD2. The trim removed 3 bases at V and 2 bases at J, leaving 5 bases unmatched. There are 16 residues in the CDR3. In germline, CDR1 is KGHDR, CDR2 SFDVKD. For the CDR3, the DNA is TGTGCCACCAGTGATATGAGCGGGAGCACCTACAATGAGCAGTTCTTC. Protein: CATSDMSGSTYNEQFF.

This chain links TRBV2 with TRBJ1-1; D not resolved. V lost 6 bases, J lost 4 bases, and 15 bases lay in between. Germline CDR1 SNHLY, CDR2 FYNNEI. The CDR3 totals 14 residues. The CDR3 nucleotides are TGTGCCAGCAGCTCGAAGCCGAGGGCCACTGAAGCTTTCTTT. Amino acid sequence: CASSSKPRATEAFF.

This clonotype has more than one count but fewer than ten. The chain couples TRBV20-1 to TRBJ2-7, with D perhaps TRBD1 (6 bases). This CDR3 region has 14 residues. V lost 1 base and J lost 3, with 13 bases in between. CDR1 DFQATT and CDR2 SNEGSKA come from the germline V gene (reference sequence). The DNA for the CDR3 is TGCAGTGCTAGAGGGACAGCTGCCGGCTACGAGCAGTACTTC. It yields the protein CSARGTAAGYEQYF.

This clonotype was picked up many times. This rearrangement joins TRBV7-8 to TRBJ2-1; 7 bases align to TRBD2. The germline V gene encodes CDR1 SGHVS and CDR2 FQNEAQ. This CDR3 spans 19 amino acids. V lost 1 base, J lost 14 bases, and 26 bases stayed unmatched. In DNA, the CDR3 is TGTGCCAGCAGCTTAGTATCCCGCCCCGTAGCGTCTTCGGGGGGTTTTGAGTTCTTC. Its protein is CASSLVSRPVASSGGFEFF.

V usage is TRBV5-8 and J usage is TRBJ1-1; D is possibly TRBD1 (6 bases). Trimming stripped 6 bases from V and 7 bases from J, with 16 bases between. This CDR3 is 13 amino acids long. The germline V gene has CDR1 SGHTS and CDR2 YDEGEE. The CDR3 DNA follows: TGTGCCAGCACCCTTGACAGGACTTTTGAAGCTTTCTTT. It translates to CASTLDRTFEAFF.

This clonotype turned up a few times. The CDR3, as DNA: TGTGCCAGCAGCCAAGATGTCTCTAGCGGGACAGATACGCAGTATTTT. This gives the protein CASSQDVSSGTDTQYF. This rearrangement joins TRBV4-2 to TRBJ2-3, with 8 bases lining up with TRBD2. J gave up 3 bases and V 0 bases, and 5 bases lay outside the gene matches. The V gene's germline CDR1 is LGHNA and CDR2 YNFKEQ. The CDR3 is 16 amino acids.